This T cell receptor (beta chain) was retrieved from a study of CXCR3-negative and CXCR3-positive naive CD8 T cells. This CDR3 spans 17 amino acids. Germline loops: CDR1 MNHEY, CDR2 SVGAGI. In triplicate, each CD8+ T cell subset was sorted at more than 250,000 cells per replicate. Libraries were UMI-labeled 5' RACE TRB cDNA. Reprocessing the 5' RACE reads, TCRdb reports a single entry for every CDR3 protein and omits DNA. Its clone listing holds some 67,000 distinct CDR3 sequences. Sequenced: naive CXCR3- CD8+ T cells from blood. As to subset: CD45RO-CCR7+CD27+CD95- naive CD8+ T cells lacking CXCR3 (TNR3-). The chain joins TRBV6-5 to TRBJ2-3; TCRdb designates TRBD2, a call that cannot be tested without DNA. This sequence originates from a human donor in good health. Some clones in this sample may be carry-over from other donors' samples. The CDR3: CASSQVAGVRDTDTQYF.